This TCR beta chain was documented in a study of blood T cell repertoires in COVID-19. In germline, CDR1 is LGHDT, CDR2 YNNKEL (reference sequence). The V end lost 2 bases, the J end lost 6 bases, and 16 bases lay between the germline ends. CDR3 length equals 15 residues. Method: immunoSEQ multiplex PCR; TCRdb's copy keeps in-frame clones and lacks some. The sample holds roughly 220,000 clones, more than 65% seen once. The clonotype was recovered from a woman in her forties who had recovered from COVID-19. The chain combines TRBV3-1 (or the pseudogene TRBV3-2) with TRBJ1-2; D gene uncertain. The material sequenced was peripheral blood. The CDR3 spells CASSQPWATGDGYTF. The CDR3 nucleotides are TGTGCCAGCAGCCAACCTTGGGCTACGGGAGATGGCTACACCTTC.